The 8 T cell receptor beta chains below come from one sample, sequenced in a study of blood T cell repertoires in COVID-19. The protocol was immunoSEQ multiplex PCR, while the TCRdb copy is restricted to in-frame clones and leaves out a portion. The table records about 200,000 clones, about 90% of them present only once. The sample comprised peripheral blood. These receptors all come from a woman aged 45-59 years with acute or convalescent COVID-19.

This clone has a single count. The chain recombines TRBV6-6 with TRBJ1-2; perhaps TRBD1 as D (6 bases). In germline, CDR1 is MNHNY, CDR2 SVGAGI (reference sequence). The CDR3 is 14 amino acids. Trimming cost V 5 bases and J 7 bases, with 17 bases left between them. CDR3 loop: CASSQSTGYGGYTF. The CDR3 DNA follows: TGTGCCAGCAGTCAATCAACAGGGTACGGTGGCTACACCTTC.

The chain recombines TRBV10-3 with TRBJ1-5, with TRBD1 matching 11 bases. The CDR3 length is 16 residues. J lost 5 bases, V lost 6 bases, and 9 bases had no gene match. Germline loops: CDR1 ENHRY, CDR2 SYGVKD. The CDR3 spells CAISQQDRGLHQPQHF. CDR3 nucleotides: TGTGCCATCAGCCAACAGGACAGGGGGCTTCATCAGCCCCAGCATTTT.

The chain is built from TRBV7-8 and TRBJ2-1; perhaps D is TRBD1 or TRBD2 (5 bases each). Per the germline V gene, CDR1 is SGHVS and CDR2 is FQNEAQ. This CDR3 has 16 residues. The V and J ends lost 5 bases and 3 bases respectively, with 17 bases between them. The CDR3 region has the DNA TGTGCCAGCAGCCGAGGGGCAACAGCAAACTACAATGAGCAGTTCTTC. This translates into CASSRGATANYNEQFF.

In regard to this clone: Other DNA sequences in the sample encode the same CDR3. The chain combines TRBV9 with TRBJ1-3; 7 positions agree with TRBD1. V lost 0 bases, J lost 0 bases, and 0 bases stayed unmatched. This CDR3 is built from 15 residues. Germline V gene sequence: CDR1 SGDLS, CDR2 YYNGEE. The CDR3 here is CASSVGQGSGNTIYF. The CDR3 DNA sequence: TGTGCCAGCAGCGTAGGACAGGGCTCTGGAAACACCATATATTTT. The whole variable domain, remainder taken from reference TRBV9 and TRBJ1-3, is DSGVTQTPKHLITATGQRVTLRCSPRSGDLSVYWYQQSLDQGLQFLIQYYNGEERAKGNILERFSAQQFPDLHSELNLSSLELGDSALYFCASSVGQGSGNTIYFGEGSWLTVV.

J is TRBJ1-1 and V is TRBV7-9, with TRBD1 matching over 7 bases. CDR1 and CDR2 (germline): SEHNR, FQNEAQ (reference sequence). After removal of 8 bases from V and 4 bases from J, the junction contained 10 bases not matched to a gene. This CDR3 has 14 residues. The CDR3 protein is CASGGGQGGTEAFF. CDR3 DNA: TGTGCCAGCGGAGGGGGCCAAGGAGGCACTGAAGCTTTCTTT.

This clone was counted a few times. The V gene is TRBV6-5, the J gene TRBJ2-5; 8 nucleotides line up with TRBD1. V trimming: 4 bases; J trimming: 5 bases; junction bases outside the gene matches: 12. CDR1 and CDR2 (germline): MNHEY, SVGAGI. The CDR3 loop spans 16 amino acids. The CDR3 sequence is CASSLQPTGVGETQYF. DNA of the CDR3: TGTGCCAGCAGTTTACAGCCGACAGGGGTAGGGGAGACCCAGTACTTC.

A few counts support this clone. The V gene is TRBV18, the J gene TRBJ2-7; TRBD2 is a possible D gene (5 bases). Trimming took 0 bases from V and 0 from J, leaving 12 bases between them. The CDR3 spans 16 residues. Germline V gives CDR1 KGHSH, CDR2 LQKENI. CDR3 DNA sequence: TGTGCCAGCTCACCACCGGGAGCGGTAATCTCCTACGAGCAGTACTTC. This translates into CASSPPGAVISYEQYF.

The gene calls are TRBV7-7 and TRBJ2-1; the match to TRBD1 covers 7 bases. The CDR3 totals 15 residues. Trimming took 7 bases from V and 8 from J; bases not matched to a gene: 14. The germline gives CDR1 SSHAT, CDR2 FNYEAQ (reference sequence). This chain's CDR3 is CASTKGDTQGYEQFF. The DNA of the CDR3 is TGTGCCAGCACCAAGGGGGACACACAGGGGTATGAGCAGTTCTTC. Using reference TRBV7-7 and TRBJ2-1 for the parts outside the CDR3, the full variable domain is GAGVSQSPRYKVTKRGQDVTLRCDPISSHATLYWYQQALGQGPEFLTYFNYEAQPDKSGLPSDRFSAERPEGSISTLTIQRTEQRDSAMYRCASTKGDTQGYEQFFGPGTRLTVL.